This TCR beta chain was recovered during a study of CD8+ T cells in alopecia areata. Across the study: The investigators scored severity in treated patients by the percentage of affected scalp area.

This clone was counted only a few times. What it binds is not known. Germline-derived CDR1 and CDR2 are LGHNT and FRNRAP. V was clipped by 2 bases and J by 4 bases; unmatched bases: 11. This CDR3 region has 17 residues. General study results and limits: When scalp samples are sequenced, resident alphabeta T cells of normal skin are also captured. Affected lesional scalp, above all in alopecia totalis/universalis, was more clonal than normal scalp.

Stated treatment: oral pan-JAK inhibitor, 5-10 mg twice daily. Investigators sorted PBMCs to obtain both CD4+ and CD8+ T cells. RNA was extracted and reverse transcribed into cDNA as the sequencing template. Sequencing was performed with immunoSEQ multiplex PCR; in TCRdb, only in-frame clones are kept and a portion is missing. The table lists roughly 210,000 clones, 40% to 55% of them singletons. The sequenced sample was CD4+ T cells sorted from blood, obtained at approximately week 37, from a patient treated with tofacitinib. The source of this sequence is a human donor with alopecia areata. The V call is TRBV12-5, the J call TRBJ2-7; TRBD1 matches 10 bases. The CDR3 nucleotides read TGTGCTAGTGGTTTGCCCCGGCCGGGACAGGGGTGGTACGAGCAGTACTTC. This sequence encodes CASGLPRPGQGWYEQYF. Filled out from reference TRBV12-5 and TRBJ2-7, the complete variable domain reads DARVTQTPRHKVTEMGQEVTMRCQPILGHNTVFWYRQTMMQGLELLAYFRNRAPLDDSGMPKDRFSAEMPDATLATLKIQPSEPRDSAVYFCASGLPRPGQGWYEQYFGPGTRLTVT.